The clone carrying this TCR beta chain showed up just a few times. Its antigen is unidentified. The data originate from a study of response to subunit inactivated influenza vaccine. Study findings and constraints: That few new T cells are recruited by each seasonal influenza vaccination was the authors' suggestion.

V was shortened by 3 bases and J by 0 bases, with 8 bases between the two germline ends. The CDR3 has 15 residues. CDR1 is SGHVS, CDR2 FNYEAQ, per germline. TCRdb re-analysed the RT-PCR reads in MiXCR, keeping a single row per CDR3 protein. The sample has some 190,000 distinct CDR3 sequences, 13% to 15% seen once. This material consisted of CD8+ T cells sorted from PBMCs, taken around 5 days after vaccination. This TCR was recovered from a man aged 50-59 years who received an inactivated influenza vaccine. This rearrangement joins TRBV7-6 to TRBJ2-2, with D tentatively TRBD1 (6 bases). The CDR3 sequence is CASSLGHPNTGELFF. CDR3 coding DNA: TGTGCCAGCAGCTTGGGACACCCGAACACCGGGGAGCTGTTTTTT.